Below, 20 T cell receptor beta chains from the same sample are listed, as sequenced in a study of cytomegalovirus exposure and HLA in healthy donors. The assay was immunoSEQ multiplex PCR, and TCRdb's table has in-frame clones only and misses some. This table has some 310,000 clones, around 90% appearing once. Sequenced material: PBMCs. Receptor source: a man aged 30-40 years in good health and CMV-seronegative.

J is TRBJ1-3 and V is TRBV28; D perhaps matches TRBD1 (5 bases). The V end was cut by 4 bases, the J end by 0 bases, with 22 bases between. The germline V gene has CDR1 MDHEN and CDR2 SYDVKM. This CDR3 is 19 amino acids long. CDR3 nucleotides: TGTGCCAGCAGTTCGACAAGGCAGGGAGGAGGGAGCTCTGGAAACACCATATATTTT. This sequence encodes CASSSTRQGGGSSGNTIYF.

The gene calls are TRBV6-5 and TRBJ1-3; no clear D. The CDR3 has 14 residues. Trimming cost V 7 bases and J 5 bases, with 15 bases left between them. Germline CDR1 is MNHEY and CDR2 is SVGAGI. The CDR3 loop is CASTPGRARNTIYF. DNA for the CDR3: TGTGCCAGCACCCCGGGGAGGGCACGAAACACCATATATTTT.

The chain couples TRBV6-1 to TRBJ1-4, with D possibly matching TRBD1 (5 bases). In germline, CDR1 is MNHNS, CDR2 SASEGT. The CDR3 has 15 amino acids. Deletions cut 2 bases from V and 6 bases from J, with 13 bases between. The CDR3 DNA reads TGTGCCAGCAGTGAAATCGCAGGGAGGGATGAAAAACTGTTTTTT. It codes for CASSEIAGRDEKLFF.

The V call is TRBV4-1, the J call TRBJ1-1, with D possibly matching TRBD1 (5 bases). Trimming shortened V by 4 bases and J by 4 bases, and 19 bases separated the two germline ends. Per germline, CDR1 MGHRA and CDR2 YSYEKL. The CDR3 is 16 residues long. The CDR3 region is CASSRALGPGGTEAFF. CDR3 sequence (DNA): TGCGCCAGCAGCCGAGCCTTAGGTCCCGGGGGCACTGAAGCTTTCTTT.

The genes are TRBV27 and TRBJ1-6; weak D call: TRBD1 (6 bases). This CDR3 is built from 14 residues. Trimming took off 9 bases at V and 5 bases at J, with 14 bases between the two ends. CDR1 and CDR2 from the germline V gene are MNHEY and SMNVEV (reference sequence). This chain's CDR3 is CASRRGMDNSPLHF. The DNA of the CDR3 is TGTGCCAGTCGTAGGGGGATGGATAATTCACCCCTCCACTTT.

The rearrangement uses TRBV18 and TRBJ2-3; weak D call: TRBD2 (5 bases). In germline, CDR1 is KGHSH, CDR2 LQKENI. This CDR3 region has 14 residues. Between the trimmed V and J ends, which lost 5 bases and 4 bases, there was a span of 13 bases. The DNA for the CDR3 is TGTGCCAGCTCAACAACTAGAAGCGCAGATACGCAGTATTTT. It specifies CASSTTRSADTQYF.

This clone was recorded once. The genes are TRBV6-5 and TRBJ2-7; possibly TRBD1 for D (5 bases). This CDR3 region has 14 residues. Trimming took 6 bases from V and 2 from J, leaving 14 bases between them. In germline, CDR1 is MNHEY, CDR2 SVGAGI. The CDR3 DNA sequence: TGTGCCAGCAGAAATAGACAGCCCCCCTACGAGCAGTACTTC. Encoded protein: CASRNRQPPYEQYF.

The V gene is TRBV19, the J gene TRBJ2-1, with TRBD2 matching 9 bases. V gave up 0 bases and J gave up 7 bases; unmatched junction bases: 7. In germline, CDR1 is LNHDA, CDR2 SQIVND (reference sequence). The CDR3 length is 16 residues. CDR3 sequence reads: CASSIDQGLALNEQFF. CDR3 bases: TGTGCCAGTAGTATAGATCAGGGACTAGCCCTAAATGAGCAGTTCTTC.

The V call is TRBV5-1, the J call TRBJ1-1; 11 bases are shared with TRBD1. The CDR3 is 17 residues long. Germline values: CDR1 SGHRS, CDR2 YFSETQ. J gave up 1 base and V 4 bases, and 9 bases lay outside the gene matches. CDR3 nucleotides: TGCGCCAGCAGCCTCGGACAGGGGGCATTGGGGAACACTGAAGCTTTCTTT. It yields the protein CASSLGQGALGNTEAFF. The full variable domain, with the rest looked up from reference TRBV5-1 and TRBJ1-1, is KAGVTQTPRYLIKTRGQQVTLSCSPISGHRSVSWYQQTPGQGLQFLFEYFSETQRNKGNFPGRFSGRQFSNSRSEMNVSTLELGDSALYLCASSLGQGALGNTEAFFGQGTRLTVV.

V and J are TRBV18 and TRBJ2-2; perhaps TRBD1 as D (5 bases). The CDR3 has 15 amino acids. Germline V lookup: CDR1 KGHSH, CDR2 LQKENI. Deletions cut 3 bases from V and 1 base from J, with 9 bases between. CDR3 amino acids: CASSPTTVNTGELFF. The CDR3 DNA reads TGTGCCAGCTCACCGACGACAGTGAACACCGGGGAGCTGTTTTTT.

This sequence joins TRBV6-1 and TRBJ2-3, with D possibly TRBD2 on 6 matching bases. CDR1 and CDR2 (germline): MNHNS, SASEGT. V lost 4 bases to trimming and J lost 3 bases, with 20 bases between them. This CDR3 spans 17 amino acids. CDR3 DNA sequence: TGTGCCAGCAGTGCGCGCCTTAACCGGGACTCTACAGATACGCAGTATTTT. It yields the protein CASSARLNRDSTDTQYF.

This chain connects TRBV5-1 to TRBJ1-4, with 9 positions matching TRBD1. Germline trimming cut 0 bases from V and 8 bases from J; bases unmatched to any gene: 5. CDR3 length equals 15 residues. Germline CDR1 is SGHRS and CDR2 is YFSETQ. CDR3 loop: CASSLDDRGDEKLFF. The CDR3 coding sequence is TGCGCCAGCAGCTTGGATGACAGGGGGGACGAAAAACTGTTTTTT.

This clone has only a few counts. The chain uses TRBV7-2 and TRBJ1-1; D perhaps matches TRBD1 (5 bases). V lost 1 base and J 4 bases, leaving 13 bases between the germline ends. The CDR3 consists of 15 residues. Germline V gene sequence: CDR1 SGHTA, CDR2 FQGNSA. CDR3 residues: CASSLGGVLGTEAFF. CDR3 coding DNA: TGTGCCAGCAGCTTAGGGGGGGTCTTGGGCACTGAAGCTTTCTTT.

The V gene is TRBV5-4, the J gene TRBJ1-2; TRBD1 matches at 7 bases. V dropped 4 bases and J dropped 4; count of bases not matched to a gene: 13. Germline loops: CDR1 SGHNT, CDR2 YYREEE (reference sequence). The CDR3 is 16 residues long. CDR3 DNA sequence: TGTGCCAGCAGCCGACAGGGCGAGGATTGGGGCTATGGCTACACCTTC. This sequence encodes CASSRQGEDWGYGYTF. The variable domain in full, completed from reference TRBV5-4 and TRBJ1-2, reads ETGVTQSPTHLIKTRGQQVTLRCSSQSGHNTVSWYQQALGQGPQFIFQYYREEENGRGNFPPRFSGLQFPNYSSELNVNALELDDSALYLCASSRQGEDWGYGYTFGSGTRLTVV.

This chain links TRBV13 with TRBJ1-4, with 9 bases lining up with TRBD1. Looked up from germline, CDR1 is PRHDT and CDR2 is FYEKMQ (reference sequence). The CDR3 loop spans 15 amino acids. The V segment lost 5 bases and the J segment 5 bases; nucleotides outside the gene matches: 6. In nucleotides, the CDR3 is TGTGCCAGCAGCATGAGGGGGACAGGGAATGAAAAACTGTTTTTT. Translated: CASSMRGTGNEKLFF.

The J gene is TRBJ1-2, the V gene TRBV2; the match to TRBD1 covers 9 bases. Germline CDR1 is SNHLY and CDR2 is FYNNEI. J lost 4 bases, V lost 10 bases, and 7 bases had no gene match. The length of the CDR3 is 13 residues. CDR3 sequence reads: CANRGQGIYGYTF. The CDR3 DNA reads as TGTGCCAACCGAGGACAGGGGATCTATGGCTACACCTTC.

V usage is TRBV6-1 and J usage is TRBJ2-5, with D possibly matching TRBD2 (6 bases). The germline CDR1 and CDR2 sequences are MNHNS and SASEGT. This CDR3 has 12 amino acids. V lost 7 bases and J 9 bases, leaving 15 bases between the germline ends. The chain's CDR3 is CASKEGERAQYF. The CDR3 DNA reads as TGTGCCAGCAAGGAGGGCGAGAGGGCCCAGTACTTC.

The gene calls are TRBV2 and TRBJ2-1; D perhaps matches TRBD1 (6 bases). The germline gives CDR1 SNHLY, CDR2 FYNNEI. The length of the CDR3 is 12 residues. V was cut by 9 bases and J by 7 bases, with 13 bases left in between. The CDR3 here is CASGQTQNEQFF. The CDR3 DNA reads as TGTGCCAGTGGACAGACCCAGAATGAGCAGTTCTTC. Together with reference TRBV2 and TRBJ2-1, the CDR3 gives the full variable domain: EPEVTQTPSHQVTQMGQEVILRCVPISNHLYFYWYRQILGQKVEFLVSFYNNEISEKSEIFDDQFSVERPDGSNFTLKIRSTKLEDSAMYFCASGQTQNEQFFGPGTRLTVL.

This chain uses TRBV4-2 with TRBJ1-5; a possible D gene is TRBD1 (5 bases). The V end was cut by 0 bases, the J end by 5 bases, with 17 bases between. Germline lookup yields CDR1 LGHNA and CDR2 YNFKEQ. The CDR3 contains 17 residues. This CDR3 is CASSQDLKTVTYQPQHF. The DNA for the CDR3 is TGTGCCAGCAGCCAAGATCTGAAGACAGTAACTTATCAGCCCCAGCATTTT.

The chain carries TRBV10-2 and TRBJ1-2; D unresolved. The CDR3 totals 16 residues. Looked up from germline, CDR1 is WSHSY and CDR2 is SAAADI. The V and J ends lost 4 bases and 8 bases respectively, with 23 bases between them. In DNA form, the CDR3 reads TGCGCCAGCAGTGTCTCCATCGACTCAGCGACGTCGGGCTACACCTTC. This encodes CASSVSIDSATSGYTF.